This TCR beta chain was observed in a study of T-cell reconstitution after alpha-beta-depleted transplantation in children (dated by TCRdb to about 2016). Regarding the research as a whole: Using TCR repertoire profiling, the study followed T-cell immune reconstitution in a quantitative way in children after TCRalphabeta/CD19-depleted allogeneic hematopoietic cell transplantation.

This clonotype appeared a few times. The antigen it recognizes is unknown. No base quality values were provided; no much bigger clone lies one nucleotide off. Library prep was done by PCR. The run used an Illumina HiSeq 2500. Molecular barcoding was employed in the preparation of TCR libraries, with unique molecular identifiers being used to normalize TCRbeta repertoire quantification. TCRdb passed the public sequencing reads through fastp at Q25 and MiXCR, retaining productive beta sequences. CDR3 protein duplicates are merged, each entry listing the most common genes and DNA. Here the sample has over 400,000 distinct CDR3 sequences; around 13% occur a single time. Around 6.1% of the sample lies in the top ten. Taken from the germline V gene, the CDR1 and CDR2 loops are LGHNA and YSLEER. Trimming accounts for 0 bases at V and 8 bases at J, while the number of junction bases matched to no gene is 12. From the cysteine up to the phenylalanine, the CDR3 has a length of 17 residues. Just CDR3 DNA is preserved here, 51 bases in frame from base 1.

The chain joins TRBV4-3 to TRBJ2-1; 8 middle bases align to TRBD2. The material was PBMCs from the stem cell graft donor, obtained from the stem cell graft. The TCR comes from a human donor who donated a stem cell graft to a child with combined immunodeficiency. The CDR3 protein: CASSQDRPGLGVHEQFF. The nucleotide sequence is TGCGCCAGCAGCCAAGATCGGCCGGGACTAGGAGTACATGAGCAGTTCTTC.